This T cell receptor (beta chain) was identified during a study of T cell responses to AZD1222 COVID-19 vaccine. The study's findings and limits: Possibly, clonal diversity was underestimated; donors were largely white British and included more females. Nearly half of spike-specific TCRs reportedly target variant regions that are unmutated in the B.1.351 and B.1.1.7 variants. Sampling captured repertoires only after the peak T cell response.

V gave up 8 bases and J gave up 7 bases; unmatched junction bases: 14. The germline V gene encodes CDR1 MNHEY and CDR2 SMNVEV (reference sequence). The CDR3 length is 15 residues. Profiled with immunoSEQ multiplex PCR; TCRdb holds only in-frame clones, not every one. The sample lists around 95,000 clones, approximately 91% occurring once. Points on this clone: Antigen specificity is unknown.

This clonotype was obtained from an adult in good health. The V gene is TRBV27, the J gene TRBJ2-1; TRBD1 aligns across 7 bases. This material consisted of peripheral blood, taken on day 0 of AZD1222 vaccination. CDR3 residues: CASGADRARVNEQFF. The CDR3 nucleotides are TGTGCCAGCGGAGCCGACAGGGCCCGTGTAAATGAGCAGTTCTTC.